The present entry profiles one T cell receptor (beta chain) with its context. With V trimmed by 2 bases and J by 5 bases, 8 bases remained unmatched. There are 15 residues in the CDR3. Germline V lookup: CDR1 SGHRS, CDR2 YFSETQ. The sample originates from a study of OX40 agonist ivuxolimab in advanced cancers. Overall study context: Recorded diagnoses for dose-escalation patients were hepatocellular carcinoma, melanoma, renal cell or head and neck cancer.

Method: immunoSEQ multiplex PCR; TCRdb's copy keeps in-frame clones and lacks some. This sample has tens of thousands of clones, with 92% found just once. The material was CD4+ or CD8+ T cells sorted from blood, obtained in a trial of the OX40 agonist ivuxolimab. This TCR was sampled from an adult with an advanced solid tumor such as melanoma, head and neck, liver or kidney cancer. V usage is TRBV5-1 and J usage is TRBJ2-3, with 7 bases aligning to TRBD1. The CDR3 region is CASSLRQGFGDTQYF. The CDR3 DNA reads TGCGCCAGCAGCTTACGACAGGGTTTCGGAGATACGCAGTATTTT.